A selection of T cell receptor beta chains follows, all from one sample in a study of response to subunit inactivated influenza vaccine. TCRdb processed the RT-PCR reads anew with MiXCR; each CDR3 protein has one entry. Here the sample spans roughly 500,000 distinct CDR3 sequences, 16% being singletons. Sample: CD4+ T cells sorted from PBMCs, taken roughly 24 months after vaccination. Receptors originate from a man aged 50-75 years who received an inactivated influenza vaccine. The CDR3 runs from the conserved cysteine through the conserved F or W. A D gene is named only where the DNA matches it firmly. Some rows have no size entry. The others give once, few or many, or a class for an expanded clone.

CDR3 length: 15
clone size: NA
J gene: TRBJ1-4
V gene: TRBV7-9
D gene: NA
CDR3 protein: CASRRGTYDGEKLFF
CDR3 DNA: TGTGCCAGCAGGCGGGGCACATACGACGGTGAAAAACTGTTTTTT

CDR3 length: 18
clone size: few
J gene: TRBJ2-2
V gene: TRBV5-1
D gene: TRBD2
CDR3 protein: CASSLAPASGGHTGELFF
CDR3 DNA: TGCGCCAGCAGCTTGGCCCCGGCTAGCGGGGGTCATACCGGGGAGCTGTTTTTT

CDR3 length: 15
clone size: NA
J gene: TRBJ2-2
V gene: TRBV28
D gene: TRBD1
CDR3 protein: CASRTGTGDAGELFF
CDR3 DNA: TGTGCCAGCAGAACCGGGACAGGGGACGCCGGGGAGCTGTTTTTT

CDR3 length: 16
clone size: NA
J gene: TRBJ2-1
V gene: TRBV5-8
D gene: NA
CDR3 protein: CASRPTREGKYNEQFF
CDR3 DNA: TGTGCCAGCAGACCAACTAGGGAAGGAAAATACAATGAGCAGTTCTTC

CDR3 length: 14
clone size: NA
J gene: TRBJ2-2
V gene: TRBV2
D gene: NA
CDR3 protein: CASSVGTYTGELFF
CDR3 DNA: TGTGCCAGCAGTGTGGGCACCTACACCGGGGAGCTGTTTTTT

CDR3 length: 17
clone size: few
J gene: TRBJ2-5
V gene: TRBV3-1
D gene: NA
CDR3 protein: CACSQETSLGGRETQYF
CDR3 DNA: TGTGCCTGCAGCCAAGAGACATCTTTAGGAGGGAGAGAGACCCAGTACTTC

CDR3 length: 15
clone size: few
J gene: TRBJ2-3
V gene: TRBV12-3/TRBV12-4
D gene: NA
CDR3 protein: CASRGGTVSTDTQYF
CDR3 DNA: TGTGCCAGCAGGGGAGGGACAGTTAGCACAGATACGCAGTATTTT

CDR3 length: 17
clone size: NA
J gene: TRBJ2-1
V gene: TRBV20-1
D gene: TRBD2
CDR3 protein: CSARDPGLAGRSNEQFF
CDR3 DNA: TGCAGTGCTAGAGACCCGGGACTAGCGGGACGAAGCAATGAGCAGTTCTTC

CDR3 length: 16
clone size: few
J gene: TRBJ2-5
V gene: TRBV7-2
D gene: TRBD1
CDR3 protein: CASSPYPGQGTETQYF
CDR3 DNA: TGTGCCAGCAGCCCATACCCCGGACAGGGTACGGAGACCCAGTACTTC

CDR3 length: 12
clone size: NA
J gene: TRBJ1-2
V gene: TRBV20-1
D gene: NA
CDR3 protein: CSARGNNYGYTF
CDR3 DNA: TGCAGTGCTAGGGGGAATAACTATGGCTACACCTTC

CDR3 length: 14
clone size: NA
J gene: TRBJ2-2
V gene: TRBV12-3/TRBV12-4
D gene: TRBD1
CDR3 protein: CASSPKTGWGELFF
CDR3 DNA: TGTGCCAGCAGTCCCAAGACAGGGTGGGGGGAGCTGTTTTTT

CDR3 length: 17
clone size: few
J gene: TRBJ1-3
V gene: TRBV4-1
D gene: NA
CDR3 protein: CASSQELPRRFGNTIYF
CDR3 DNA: TGCGCCAGCAGCCAAGAATTACCCCGCCGCTTTGGAAACACCATATATTTT

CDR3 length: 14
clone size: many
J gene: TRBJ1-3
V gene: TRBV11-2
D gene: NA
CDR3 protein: CASSLESSGNTIYF
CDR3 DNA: TGTGCCAGCAGCTTAGAAAGCTCTGGAAACACCATATATTTT

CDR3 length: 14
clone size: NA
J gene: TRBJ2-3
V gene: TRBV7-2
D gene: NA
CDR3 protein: CASSLSRLADTQYF
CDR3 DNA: TGTGCCAGCAGCTTATCCCGTCTCGCTGATACGCAGTATTTT

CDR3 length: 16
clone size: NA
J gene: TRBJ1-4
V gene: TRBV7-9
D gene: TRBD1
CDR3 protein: CASSLSSGQGNEKLFF
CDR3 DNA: TGTGCCAGCAGCCTAAGTTCGGGACAGGGTAATGAAAAACTGTTTTTT

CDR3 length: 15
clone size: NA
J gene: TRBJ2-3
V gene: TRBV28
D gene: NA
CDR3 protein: CASTSGSGLGDTQYF
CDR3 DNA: TGTGCCAGCACCAGCGGTAGCGGCTTAGGGGATACGCAGTATTTT

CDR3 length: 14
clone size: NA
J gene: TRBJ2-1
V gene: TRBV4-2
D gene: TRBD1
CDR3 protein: CASSDTDRDNEQFF
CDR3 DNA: TGTGCCAGCAGCGACACGGACAGGGACAATGAGCAGTTCTTC

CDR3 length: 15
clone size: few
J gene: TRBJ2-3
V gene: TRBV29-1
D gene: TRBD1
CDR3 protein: CSANPTGGMTDTQYF
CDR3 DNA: TGCAGCGCTAATCCAACAGGGGGGATGACAGATACGCAGTATTTT

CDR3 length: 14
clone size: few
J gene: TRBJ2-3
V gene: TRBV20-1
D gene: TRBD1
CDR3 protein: CSASRDRLSDTQYF
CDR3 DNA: TGCAGTGCTAGCCGGGACAGGTTGTCAGATACGCAGTATTTT

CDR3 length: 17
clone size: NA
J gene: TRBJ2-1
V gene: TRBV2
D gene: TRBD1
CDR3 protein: CASSRDRVLSPYNEQFF
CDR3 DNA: TGTGCCAGCAGCCGGGACAGGGTCCTGTCCCCCTACAATGAGCAGTTCTTC

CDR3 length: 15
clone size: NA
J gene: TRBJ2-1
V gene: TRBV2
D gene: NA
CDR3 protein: CASSEASGSYNEQFF
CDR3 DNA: TGTGCCAGCAGTGAAGCTAGCGGCTCCTACAATGAGCAGTTCTTC

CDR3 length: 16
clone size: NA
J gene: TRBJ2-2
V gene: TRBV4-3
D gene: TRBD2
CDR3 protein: CASSQELAARTGELFF
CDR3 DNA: TGCGCCAGCAGCCAAGAGCTAGCGGCAAGGACCGGGGAGCTGTTTTTT

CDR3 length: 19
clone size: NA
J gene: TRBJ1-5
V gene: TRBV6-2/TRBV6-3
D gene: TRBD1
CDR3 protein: CASSYSTEQGIKSNQPQHF
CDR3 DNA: TGTGCCAGCAGTTACTCCACGGAACAGGGGATAAAGAGCAATCAGCCCCAGCATTTT

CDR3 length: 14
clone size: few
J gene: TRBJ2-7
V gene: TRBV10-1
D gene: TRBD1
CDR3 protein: CASSDGQGSYEQYF
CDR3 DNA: TGCGCCAGCAGTGATGGACAGGGGTCCTACGAGCAGTACTTC

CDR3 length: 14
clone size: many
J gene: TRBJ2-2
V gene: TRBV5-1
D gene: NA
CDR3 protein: CASSFGSGTGELFF
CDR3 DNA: TGCGCCAGCAGCTTCGGTAGCGGAACCGGGGAGCTGTTTTTT

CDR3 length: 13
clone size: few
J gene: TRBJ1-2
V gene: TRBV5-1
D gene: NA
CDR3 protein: CASSLAEGYGYTF
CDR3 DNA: TGCGCCAGCAGCTTGGCGGAGGGTTATGGCTACACCTTC

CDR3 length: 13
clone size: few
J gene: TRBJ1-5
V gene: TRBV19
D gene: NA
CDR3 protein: CASSGASNQPQHF
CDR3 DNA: TGTGCCAGTAGTGGTGCAAGCAATCAGCCCCAGCATTTT

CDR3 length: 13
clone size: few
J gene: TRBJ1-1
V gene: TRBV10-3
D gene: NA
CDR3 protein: CAISPGSRTEAFF
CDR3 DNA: TGTGCCATCAGCCCCGGATCTAGGACTGAAGCTTTCTTT

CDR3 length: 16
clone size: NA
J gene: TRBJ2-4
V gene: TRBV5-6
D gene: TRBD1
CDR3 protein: CASSQLHRGLDDIQYF
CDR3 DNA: TGTGCCAGCAGCCAACTACACAGGGGGCTGGATGACATTCAGTACTTC

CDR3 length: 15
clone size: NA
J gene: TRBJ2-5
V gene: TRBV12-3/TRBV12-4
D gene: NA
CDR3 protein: CASSFSRGYRETQYF
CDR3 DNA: TGTGCCAGCAGTTTTAGCCGGGGATATAGAGAGACCCAGTACTTC

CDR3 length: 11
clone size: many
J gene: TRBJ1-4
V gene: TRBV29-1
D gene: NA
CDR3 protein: CSVRSGEKLFF
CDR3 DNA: TGCAGCGTCCGATCGGGCGAAAAACTGTTTTTT

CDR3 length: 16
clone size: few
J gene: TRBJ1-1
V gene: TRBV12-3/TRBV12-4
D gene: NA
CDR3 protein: CASSPPGRLLNTEAFF
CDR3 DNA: TGTGCCAGCAGTCCACCAGGGAGGTTGTTGAACACTGAAGCTTTCTTT

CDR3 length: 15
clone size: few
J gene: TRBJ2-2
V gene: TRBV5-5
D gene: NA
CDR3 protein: CASSFRTANTGELFF
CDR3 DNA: TGTGCCAGCAGCTTTCGGACGGCGAACACCGGGGAGCTGTTTTTT

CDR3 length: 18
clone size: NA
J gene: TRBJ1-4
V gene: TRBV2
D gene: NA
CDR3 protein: CASSEPDQGLATNEKLFF
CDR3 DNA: TGTGCCAGCAGTGAACCCGACCAGGGACTTGCAACTAATGAAAAACTGTTTTTT

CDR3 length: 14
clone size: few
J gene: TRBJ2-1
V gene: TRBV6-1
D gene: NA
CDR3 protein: CASTSFGGRNEQFF
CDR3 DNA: TGTGCCAGCACCTCTTTTGGGGGCCGGAATGAGCAGTTCTTC

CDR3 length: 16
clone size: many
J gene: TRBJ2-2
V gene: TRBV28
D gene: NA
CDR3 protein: CASSFPWTANTGELFF
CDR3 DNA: TGTGCCAGCAGTTTCCCATGGACGGCGAACACCGGGGAGCTGTTTTTT

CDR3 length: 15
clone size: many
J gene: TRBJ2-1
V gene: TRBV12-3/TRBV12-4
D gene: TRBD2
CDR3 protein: CASSPTGGDGNEQFF
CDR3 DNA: TGTGCCAGCAGCCCTACGGGGGGAGATGGGAATGAGCAGTTCTTC

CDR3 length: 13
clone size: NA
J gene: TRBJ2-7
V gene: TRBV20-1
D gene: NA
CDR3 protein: CSAPPGTHYEQYF
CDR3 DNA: TGCAGTGCCCCCCCCGGGACCCACTACGAGCAGTACTTC

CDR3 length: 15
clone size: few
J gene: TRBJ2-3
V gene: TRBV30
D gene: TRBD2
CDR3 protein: CAWRSSGGTRVRQYF
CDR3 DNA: TGTGCCTGGAGATCTAGCGGGGGGACCCGAGTAAGGCAGTATTTT

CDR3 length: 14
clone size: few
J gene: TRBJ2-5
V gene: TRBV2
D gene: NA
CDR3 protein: CASRPDQWAETQYF
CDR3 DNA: TGTGCCAGCAGACCCGACCAATGGGCAGAGACCCAGTACTTC

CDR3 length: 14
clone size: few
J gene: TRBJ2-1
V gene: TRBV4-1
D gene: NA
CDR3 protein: CASSRSDGRNEQFF
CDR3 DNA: TGCGCCAGCAGCCGCTCGGACGGGAGAAATGAGCAGTTCTTC

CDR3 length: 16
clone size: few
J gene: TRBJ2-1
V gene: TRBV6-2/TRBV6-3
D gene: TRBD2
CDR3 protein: CASRPWGTSAYNEQFF
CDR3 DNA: TGTGCCAGCAGGCCCTGGGGGACTAGCGCGTACAATGAGCAGTTCTTC

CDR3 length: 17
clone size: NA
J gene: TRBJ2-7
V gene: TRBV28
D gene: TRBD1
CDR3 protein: CASSQTIGQGPYYEQYF
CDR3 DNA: TGTGCCAGCAGTCAAACCATCGGACAGGGGCCGTACTACGAGCAGTACTTC

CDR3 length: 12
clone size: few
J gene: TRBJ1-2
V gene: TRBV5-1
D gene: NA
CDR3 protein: CASSPEKYGYTF
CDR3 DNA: TGCGCCAGCAGTCCAGAGAAGTATGGCTACACCTTC

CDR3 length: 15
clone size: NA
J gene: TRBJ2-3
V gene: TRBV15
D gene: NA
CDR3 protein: CATSRDAESGATQYF
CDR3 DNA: TGTGCCACCAGCAGAGATGCGGAATCGGGCGCTACGCAGTATTTT

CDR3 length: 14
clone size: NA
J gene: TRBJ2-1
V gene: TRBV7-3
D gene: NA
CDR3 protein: CASSRGTGYNEQFF
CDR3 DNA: TGTGCCAGCAGCCGGGGAACAGGGTACAATGAGCAGTTCTTC

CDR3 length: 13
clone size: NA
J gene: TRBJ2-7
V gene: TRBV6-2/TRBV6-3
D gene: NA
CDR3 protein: CASSYTGYYEQYF
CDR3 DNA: TGTGCCAGCAGCTATACCGGCTACTACGAGCAGTACTTC

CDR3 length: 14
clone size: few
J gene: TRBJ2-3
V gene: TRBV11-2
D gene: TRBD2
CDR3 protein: CASSSAGATDTQYF
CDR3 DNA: TGTGCCAGCAGCTCCGCGGGAGCGACAGATACGCAGTATTTT

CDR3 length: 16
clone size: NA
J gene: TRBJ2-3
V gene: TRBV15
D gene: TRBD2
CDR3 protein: CATSREYLAGGDTQYF
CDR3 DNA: TGTGCCACCAGCAGAGAATACCTAGCGGGGGGAGATACGCAGTATTTT

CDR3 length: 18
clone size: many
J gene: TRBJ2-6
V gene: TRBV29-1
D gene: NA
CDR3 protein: CSVTNRDQIYSGANVLTF
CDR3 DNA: TGCAGCGTTACAAACCGGGATCAAATATACTCTGGGGCCAACGTCCTGACTTTC

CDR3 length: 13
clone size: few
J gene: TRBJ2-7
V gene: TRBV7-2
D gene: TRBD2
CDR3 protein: CASSLEAGYEQYF
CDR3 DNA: TGTGCCAGCAGCTTAGAAGCGGGATACGAGCAGTACTTC

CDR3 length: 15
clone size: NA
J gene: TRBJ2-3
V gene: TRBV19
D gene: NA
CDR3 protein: CASSIAGGRTDTQYF
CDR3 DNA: TGTGCCAGTAGTATAGCGGGGGGCCGCACAGATACGCAGTATTTT

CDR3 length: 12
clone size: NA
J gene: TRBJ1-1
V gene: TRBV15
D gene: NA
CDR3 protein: CATSRDLAEAFF
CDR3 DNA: TGTGCCACCAGCAGAGATCTCGCTGAAGCTTTCTTT

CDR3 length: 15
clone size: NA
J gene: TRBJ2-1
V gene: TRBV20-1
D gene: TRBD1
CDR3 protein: CSASRTGGSYNEQFF
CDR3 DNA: TGCAGTGCTAGTAGGACAGGGGGCTCCTACAATGAGCAGTTCTTC